This T cell receptor beta chain derives from a study of healthy donors' naive CD4 and CD8 T cells. Study-wide results and limits: Bias from naive T cell homeostatic proliferation was not addressed.

With respect to this clonotype: Its antigen is undetermined.

Naive CD4+ cells were sorted as CD4+CD8-CD45RO-CD45RA+; naive CD8+ as CD8+CD4-CD45RA+CD27bright. A linear amplification protocol produced the TCR libraries from 500 ng of total RNA. TCRdb redid the calling of the reads with MiXCR, one entry per CDR3 protein. The sample includes around 180,000 distinct CDR3 sequences, about four fifths of them seen just once. This CDR3 has 15 amino acids. V trimming: 6 bases; J trimming: 5 bases; junction bases outside the gene matches: 8. CDR1 is SGHRS, CDR2 YFSETQ, per germline. V and J are TRBV5-1 and TRBJ2-5; 12 bases map to TRBD2. This sequence was found in a pool of human donors in good health; the sample pools cells from several healthy donors. The sample taken for sequencing was naive CD4+ and CD8+ T cells sorted from blood, pooled from several donors. Written as DNA, the CDR3 is TGCGCCAGCACCTCCGGACTAGCGGGATTGGAGACCCAGTACTTC. Translated, it gives CASTSGLAGLETQYF.